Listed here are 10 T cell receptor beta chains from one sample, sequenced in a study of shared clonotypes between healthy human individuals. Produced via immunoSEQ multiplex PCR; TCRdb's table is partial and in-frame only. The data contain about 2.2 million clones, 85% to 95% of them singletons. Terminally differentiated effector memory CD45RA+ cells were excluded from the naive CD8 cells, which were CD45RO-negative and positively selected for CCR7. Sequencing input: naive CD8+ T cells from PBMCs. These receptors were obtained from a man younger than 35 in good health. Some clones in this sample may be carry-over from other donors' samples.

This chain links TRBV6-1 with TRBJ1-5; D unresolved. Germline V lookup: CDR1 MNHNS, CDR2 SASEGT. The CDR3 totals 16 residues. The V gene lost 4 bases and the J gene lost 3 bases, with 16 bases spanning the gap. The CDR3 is CASSGGPTSSNQPQHF. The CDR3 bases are TGTGCCAGCAGTGGAGGGCCGACCAGTTCCAATCAGCCCCAGCATTTT.

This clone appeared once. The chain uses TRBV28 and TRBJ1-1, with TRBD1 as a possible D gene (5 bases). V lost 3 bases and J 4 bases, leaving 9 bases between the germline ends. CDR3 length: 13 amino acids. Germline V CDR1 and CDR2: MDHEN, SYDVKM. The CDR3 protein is CASSFIRATEAFF. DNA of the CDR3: TGTGCCAGCAGTTTTATCAGGGCCACTGAAGCTTTCTTT. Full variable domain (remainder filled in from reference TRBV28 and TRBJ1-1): DVKVTQSSRYLVKRTGEKVFLECVQDMDHENMFWYRQDPGLGLRLIYFSYDVKMKEKGDIPEGYSVSREKKERFSLILESASTNQTSMYLCASSFIRATEAFFGQGTRLTVV.

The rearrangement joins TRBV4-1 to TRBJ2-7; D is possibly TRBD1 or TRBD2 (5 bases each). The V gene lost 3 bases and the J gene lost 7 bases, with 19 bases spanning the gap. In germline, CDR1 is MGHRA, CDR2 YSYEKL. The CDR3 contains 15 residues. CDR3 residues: CASSHPGPPAWEQYF. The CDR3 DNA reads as TGCGCCAGCAGCCATCCGGGACCGCCCGCCTGGGAGCAGTACTTC.

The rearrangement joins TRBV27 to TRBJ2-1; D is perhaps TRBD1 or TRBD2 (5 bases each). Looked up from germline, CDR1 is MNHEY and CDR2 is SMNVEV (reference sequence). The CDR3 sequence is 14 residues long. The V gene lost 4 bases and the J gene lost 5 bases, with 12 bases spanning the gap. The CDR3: CASSSPRDHNEQFF. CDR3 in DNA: TGTGCCAGCAGTTCCCCTAGGGACCACAATGAGCAGTTCTTC.

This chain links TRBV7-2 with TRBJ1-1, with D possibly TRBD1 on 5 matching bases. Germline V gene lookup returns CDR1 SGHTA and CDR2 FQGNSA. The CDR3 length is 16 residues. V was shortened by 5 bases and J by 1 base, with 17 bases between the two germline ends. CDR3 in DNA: TGTGCCAGCAGCCCGAGGTACGGGGCAGCGAACACTGAAGCTTTCTTT. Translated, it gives CASSPRYGAANTEAFF. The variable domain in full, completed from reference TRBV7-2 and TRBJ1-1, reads GAGVSQSPSNKVTEKGKDVELRCDPISGHTALYWYRQSLGQGLEFLIYFQGNSAPDKSGLPSDRFSAERTGGSVSTLTIQRTQQEDSAVYLCASSPRYGAANTEAFFGQGTRLTVV.

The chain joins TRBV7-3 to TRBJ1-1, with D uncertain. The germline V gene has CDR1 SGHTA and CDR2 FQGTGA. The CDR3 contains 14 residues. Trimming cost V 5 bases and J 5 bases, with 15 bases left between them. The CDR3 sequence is CASSPTAPTTEAFF. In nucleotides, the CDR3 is TGTGCCAGCAGCCCTACAGCGCCAACGACTGAAGCTTTCTTT. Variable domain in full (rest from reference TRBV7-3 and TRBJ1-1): GAGVSQTPSNKVTEKGKYVELRCDPISGHTALYWYRQSLGQGPEFLIYFQGTGAADDSGLPNDRFFAVRPEGSVSTLKIQRTERGDSAVYLCASSPTAPTTEAFFGQGTRLTVV.

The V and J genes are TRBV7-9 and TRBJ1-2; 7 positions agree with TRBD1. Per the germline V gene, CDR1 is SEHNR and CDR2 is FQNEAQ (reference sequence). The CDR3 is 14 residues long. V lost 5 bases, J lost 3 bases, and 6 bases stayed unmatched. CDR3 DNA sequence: TGTGCCAGCAGCCGCGACAGGGCTCACTATGGCTACACCTTC. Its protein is CASSRDRAHYGYTF.

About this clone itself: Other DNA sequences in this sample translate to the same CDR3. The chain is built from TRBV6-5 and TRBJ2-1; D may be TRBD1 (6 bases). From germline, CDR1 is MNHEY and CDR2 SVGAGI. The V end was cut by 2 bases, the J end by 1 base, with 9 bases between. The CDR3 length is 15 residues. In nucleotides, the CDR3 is TGTGCCAGCAGTTACGACAGGCGTTCCTACAATGAGCAGTTCTTC. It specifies CASSYDRRSYNEQFF.

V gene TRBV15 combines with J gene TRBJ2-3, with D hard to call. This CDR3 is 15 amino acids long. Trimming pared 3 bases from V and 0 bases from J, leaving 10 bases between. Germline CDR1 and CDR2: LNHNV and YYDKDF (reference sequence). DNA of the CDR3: TGTGCCACCAGCAGTGCGATTGCAAGCACAGATACGCAGTATTTT. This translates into CATSSAIASTDTQYF.

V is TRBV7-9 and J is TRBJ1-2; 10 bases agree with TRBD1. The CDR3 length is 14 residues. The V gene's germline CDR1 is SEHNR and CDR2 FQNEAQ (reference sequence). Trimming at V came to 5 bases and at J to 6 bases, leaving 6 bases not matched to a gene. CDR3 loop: CASSPRDRGHGYTF. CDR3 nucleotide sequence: TGTGCCAGCAGCCCCCGCGACAGGGGGCATGGCTACACCTTC. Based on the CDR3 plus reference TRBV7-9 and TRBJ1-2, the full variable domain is DTGVSQNPRHKITKRGQNVTFRCDPISEHNRLYWYRQTLGQGPEFLTYFQNEAQLEKSRLLSDRFSAERPKGSFSTLEIQRTEQGDSAMYLCASSPRDRGHGYTFGSGTRLTVV.